This T cell receptor beta chain emerged from a study of shared clonotypes between healthy human individuals. Method: immunoSEQ multiplex PCR; TCRdb's copy keeps in-frame clones and lacks some. The table has some 2.4 million clones, 80% to 95% seen once. In germline, CDR1 is MNHEY, CDR2 SVGAGI. CDR3 length equals 14 residues. The V and J ends lost 6 bases and 2 bases, in that order; junction bases with no gene match: 5. The clonotype comes from a man younger than 30 in good health. Some clones in this sample may be carry-over from other donors' samples. The sequenced material came from naive CD4+ T cells from PBMCs. Documented subset: CD45RA+ positively selected. The chain couples TRBV6-5 to TRBJ2-3; 7 bases align to TRBD1. CDR3 DNA sequence: TGTGCCAGCAGGTACGGGACAGACACAGATACGCAGTATTTT. It translates to CASRYGTDTDTQYF.